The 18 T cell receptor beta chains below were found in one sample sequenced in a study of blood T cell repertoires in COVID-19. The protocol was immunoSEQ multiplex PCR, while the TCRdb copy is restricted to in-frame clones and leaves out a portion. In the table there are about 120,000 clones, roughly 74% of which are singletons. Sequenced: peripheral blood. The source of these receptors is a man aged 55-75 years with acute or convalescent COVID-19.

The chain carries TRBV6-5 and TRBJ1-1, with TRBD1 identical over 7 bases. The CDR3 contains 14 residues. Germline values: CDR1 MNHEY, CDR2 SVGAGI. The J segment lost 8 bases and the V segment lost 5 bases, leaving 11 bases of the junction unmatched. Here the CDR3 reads CASSLDRVRAEAFF. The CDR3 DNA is TGTGCCAGCAGTCTCGACAGGGTGCGTGCAGAAGCTTTCTTT.

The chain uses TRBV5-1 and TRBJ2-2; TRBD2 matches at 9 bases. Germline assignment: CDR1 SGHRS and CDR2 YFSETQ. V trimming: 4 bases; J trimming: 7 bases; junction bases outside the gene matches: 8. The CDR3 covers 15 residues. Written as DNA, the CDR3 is TGCGCCAGCAGCCGCGAACTAGCGGGTAGCGGGGAGCTGTTTTTT. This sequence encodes CASSRELAGSGELFF.

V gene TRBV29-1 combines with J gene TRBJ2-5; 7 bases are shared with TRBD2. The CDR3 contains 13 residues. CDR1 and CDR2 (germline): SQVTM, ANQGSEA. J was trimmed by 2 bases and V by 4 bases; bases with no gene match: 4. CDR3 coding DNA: TGCAGCGTTGGGCGGGAGCCGCAAGAGACCCAGTACTTC. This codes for CSVGREPQETQYF. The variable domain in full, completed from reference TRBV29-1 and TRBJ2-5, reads SAVISQKPSRDICQRGTSLTIQCQVDSQVTMMFWYRQQPGQSLTLIATANQGSEATYESGFVIDKFPISRPNLTFSTLTVSNMSPEDSSIYLCSVGREPQETQYFGPGTRLLVL.

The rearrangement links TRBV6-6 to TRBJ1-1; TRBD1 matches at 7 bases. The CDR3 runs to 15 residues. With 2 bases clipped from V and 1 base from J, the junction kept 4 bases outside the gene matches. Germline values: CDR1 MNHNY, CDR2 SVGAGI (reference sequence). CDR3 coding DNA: TGTGCCAGCAGTTACGGGCAGGGGGGGAACACTGAAGCTTTCTTT. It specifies CASSYGQGGNTEAFF.

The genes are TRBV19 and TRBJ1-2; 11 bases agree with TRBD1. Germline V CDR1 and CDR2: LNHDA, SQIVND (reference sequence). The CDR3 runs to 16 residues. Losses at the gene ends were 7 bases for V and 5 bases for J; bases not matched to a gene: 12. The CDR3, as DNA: TGTGCCAGTACCTCTCCCGGGACAGGGGGGGTATATGGCTACACCTTC. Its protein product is CASTSPGTGGVYGYTF.

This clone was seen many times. CDR3 in DNA: TGTGCCAGCAGCGGAGGCGGTGGAACTGAAGCTTTCTTT. Its translation: CASSGGGGTEAFF. V gene TRBV5-6 combines with J gene TRBJ1-1; the D is unclear. Germline V gene lookup returns CDR1 SGHDT and CDR2 YYEEEE. Trimming took 4 bases from V and 5 from J, leaving 12 bases between them. This CDR3 comprises 13 residues.

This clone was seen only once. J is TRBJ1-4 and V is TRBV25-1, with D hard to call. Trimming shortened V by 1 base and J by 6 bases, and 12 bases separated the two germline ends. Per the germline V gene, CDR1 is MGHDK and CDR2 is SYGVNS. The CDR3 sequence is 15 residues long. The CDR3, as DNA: TGTGCCAGCAGTGAATTTCGGGTCGGCGATGAAAAACTGTTTTTT. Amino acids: CASSEFRVGDEKLFF.

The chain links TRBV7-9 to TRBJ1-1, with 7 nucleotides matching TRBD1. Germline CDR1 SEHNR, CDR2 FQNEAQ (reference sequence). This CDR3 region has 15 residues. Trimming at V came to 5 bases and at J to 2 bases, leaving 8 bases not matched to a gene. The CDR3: CASSGRQGVNTEAFF. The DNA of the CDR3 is TGTGCCAGCAGCGGGAGGCAGGGGGTCAACACTGAAGCTTTCTTT.

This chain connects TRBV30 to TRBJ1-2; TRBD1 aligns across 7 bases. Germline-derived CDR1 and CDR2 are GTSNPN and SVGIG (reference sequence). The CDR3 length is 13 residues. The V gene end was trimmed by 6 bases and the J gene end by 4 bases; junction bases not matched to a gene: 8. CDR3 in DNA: TGTGCCTGCCCGACAGGGATGGGCTATGGCTACACCTTC. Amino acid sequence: CACPTGMGYGYTF.

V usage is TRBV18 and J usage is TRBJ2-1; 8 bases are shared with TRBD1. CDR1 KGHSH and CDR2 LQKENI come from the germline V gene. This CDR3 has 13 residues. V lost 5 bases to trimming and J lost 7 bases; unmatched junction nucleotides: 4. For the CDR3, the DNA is TGTGCCAGCTCAAGGACAGGGATGAATGAGCAGTTCTTC. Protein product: CASSRTGMNEQFF.

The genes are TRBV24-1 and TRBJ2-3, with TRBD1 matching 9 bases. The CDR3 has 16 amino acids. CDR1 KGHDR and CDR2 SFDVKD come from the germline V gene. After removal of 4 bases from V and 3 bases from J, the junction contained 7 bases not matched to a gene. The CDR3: CATSEHGQGRTDTQYF. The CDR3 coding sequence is TGTGCCACCAGTGAACACGGACAGGGGAGAACAGATACGCAGTATTTT.

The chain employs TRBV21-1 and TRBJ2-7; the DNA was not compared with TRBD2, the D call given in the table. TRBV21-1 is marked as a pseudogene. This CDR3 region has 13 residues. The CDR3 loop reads CASSTRTIYEQYF. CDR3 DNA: TGTGCCAGCAGCACACGGACTATATACGAGCAGTACTTC.

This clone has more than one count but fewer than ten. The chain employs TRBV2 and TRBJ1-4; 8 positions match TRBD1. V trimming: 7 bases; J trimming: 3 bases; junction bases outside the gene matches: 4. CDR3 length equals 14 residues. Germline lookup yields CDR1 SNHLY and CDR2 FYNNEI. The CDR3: CASMGTGANEKLFF. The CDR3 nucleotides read TGTGCCAGCATGGGGACAGGAGCTAATGAAAAACTGTTTTTT.

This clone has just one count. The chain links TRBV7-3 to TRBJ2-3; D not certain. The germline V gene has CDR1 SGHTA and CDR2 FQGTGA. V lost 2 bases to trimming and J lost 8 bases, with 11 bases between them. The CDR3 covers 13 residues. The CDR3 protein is CASSLEQLGTQYF. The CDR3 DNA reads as TGTGCCAGCAGCTTAGAACAGCTGGGTACGCAGTATTTT.

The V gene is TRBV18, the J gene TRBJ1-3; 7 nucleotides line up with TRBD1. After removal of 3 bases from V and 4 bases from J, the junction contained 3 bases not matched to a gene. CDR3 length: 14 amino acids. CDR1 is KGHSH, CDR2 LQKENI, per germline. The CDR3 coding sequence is TGTGCCAGCTCACCGACGGGACAGGGAAACACCATATATTTT. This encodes CASSPTGQGNTIYF.

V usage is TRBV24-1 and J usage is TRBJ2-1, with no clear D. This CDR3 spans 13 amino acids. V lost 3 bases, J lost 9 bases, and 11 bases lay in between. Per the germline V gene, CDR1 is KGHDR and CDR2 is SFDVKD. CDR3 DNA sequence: TGTGCCACCAGTGATCTCGAGTATACTGAGCAGTTCTTC. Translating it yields CATSDLEYTEQFF.

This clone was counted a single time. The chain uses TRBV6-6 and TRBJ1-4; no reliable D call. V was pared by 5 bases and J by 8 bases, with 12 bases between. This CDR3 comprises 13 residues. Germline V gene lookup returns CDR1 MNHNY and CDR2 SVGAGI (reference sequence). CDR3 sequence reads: CASSQLEDEKLFF. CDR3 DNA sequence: TGTGCCAGCAGTCAACTAGAAGACGAAAAACTGTTTTTT.

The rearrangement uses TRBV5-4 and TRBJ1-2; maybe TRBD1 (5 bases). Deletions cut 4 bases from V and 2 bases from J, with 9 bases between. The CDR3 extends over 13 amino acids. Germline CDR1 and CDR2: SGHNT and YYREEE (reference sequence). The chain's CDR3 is CASSTDRNYGYTF. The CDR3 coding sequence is TGTGCCAGCAGCACCGACAGAAACTATGGCTACACCTTC.